The entry below describes one T cell receptor (beta chain). Its antigen is unidentified. This specimen belongs to a study of T-cell memory formation after mild COVID-19. The wider study: The two donors had largely donor-specific TCR clusters.

TCR alpha and TCR beta cDNA libraries carrying sample barcodes and UMIs were produced by 5'RACE using constant-segment primers. TCRdb fed the 5' RACE reads into MiXCR, producing one record per CDR3 protein. The table shows 580,000 or so distinct CDR3 sequences, with around 15% occurring only once. Findings of the study overall: Detection of some responders pre-infection suggested pre-existing cross-reactive memory T cells participated.

Germline CDR1 and CDR2: SGDLS and YYNGEE. The CDR3 runs to 14 residues. V was pared by 3 bases and J by 2 bases, with 11 bases between. This sequence joins TRBV9 and TRBJ2-5; D call uncertain. Sample: PBMCs or a T cell subset sorted from them (not recorded which). This TCR derives from an adult woman who had mild COVID-19 (a few samples of this study predate the infection). Cell type and time point are not known. CDR3 region: CASSADYEQETQYF. CDR3 bases: TGTGCCAGCAGCGCGGATTACGAGCAAGAGACCCAGTACTTC.